This paragraph reports one T cell receptor beta chain. Its antigen is not known. For the second PCR, which ran for roughly 6 to 12 cycles, a sample-barcoded 5' primer and a J-beta primer mix were used. From the 5' RACE reads, TCRdb called clonotypes with MiXCR, one entry per CDR3 protein. The profile shows about 580,000 distinct CDR3 sequences, under 55% of them singletons. This record comes from a study of blood T cells in healthy people across ages. Total RNA amounts of at least 5 micrograms were extracted per sample. Study conclusions and caveats: Total diversity from one million sequenced T cells was likely underestimated. Versus aged donors, long-lived donors had higher diversity and more naive CD4+ cells.

The V end lost 2 bases, the J end lost 0 bases, and 19 bases lay between the germline ends. The CDR3 runs 19 residues. Per germline, CDR1 SNHLY and CDR2 FYNNEI. The sequenced material came from blood. The rearrangement joins TRBV2 to TRBJ2-2; TRBD1 might be the D (6 bases). This clonotype originated in a man older than 75 in good health. The CDR3 spells CASSEPVQGKGANTGELFF. Here the CDR3 DNA reads TGTGCCAGCAGTGAACCAGTCCAGGGAAAGGGGGCGAACACCGGGGAGCTGTTTTTT.